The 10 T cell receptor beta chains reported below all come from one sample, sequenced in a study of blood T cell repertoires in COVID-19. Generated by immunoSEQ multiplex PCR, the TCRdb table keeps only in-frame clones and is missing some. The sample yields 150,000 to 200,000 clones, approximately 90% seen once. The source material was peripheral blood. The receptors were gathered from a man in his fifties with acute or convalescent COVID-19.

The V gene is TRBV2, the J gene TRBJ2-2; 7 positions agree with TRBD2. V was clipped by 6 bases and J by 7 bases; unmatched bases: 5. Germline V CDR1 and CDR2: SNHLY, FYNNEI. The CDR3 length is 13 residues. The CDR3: CASRGLVDGELFF. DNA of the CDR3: TGTGCCAGCAGAGGACTAGTTGACGGGGAGCTGTTTTTT.

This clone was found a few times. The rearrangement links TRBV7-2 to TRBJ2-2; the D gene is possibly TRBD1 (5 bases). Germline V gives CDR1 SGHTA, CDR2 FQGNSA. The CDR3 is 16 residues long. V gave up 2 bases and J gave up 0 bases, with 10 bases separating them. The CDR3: CASSLRGASNTGELFF. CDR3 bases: TGTGCCAGCAGCTTAAGGGGCGCCTCGAACACCGGGGAGCTGTTTTTT. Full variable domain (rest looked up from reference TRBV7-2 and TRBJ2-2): GAGVSQSPSNKVTEKGKDVELRCDPISGHTALYWYRQSLGQGLEFLIYFQGNSAPDKSGLPSDRFSAERTGGSVSTLTIQRTQQEDSAVYLCASSLRGASNTGELFFGEGSRLTVL.

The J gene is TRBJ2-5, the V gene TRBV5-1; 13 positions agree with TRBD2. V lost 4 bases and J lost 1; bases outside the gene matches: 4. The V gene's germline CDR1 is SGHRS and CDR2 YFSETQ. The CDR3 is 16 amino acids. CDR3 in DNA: TGCGCCAGCAGCCCCCGGACTAGCGGGGGCCAAGAGACCCAGTACTTC. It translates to CASSPRTSGGQETQYF.

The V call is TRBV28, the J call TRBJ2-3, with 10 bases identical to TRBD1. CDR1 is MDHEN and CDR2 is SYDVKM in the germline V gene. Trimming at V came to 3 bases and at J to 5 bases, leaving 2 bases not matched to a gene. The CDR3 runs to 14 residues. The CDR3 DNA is TGTGCCAGCAGTTTCAGGACAGGGGGAGATACGCAGTATTTT. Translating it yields CASSFRTGGDTQYF.

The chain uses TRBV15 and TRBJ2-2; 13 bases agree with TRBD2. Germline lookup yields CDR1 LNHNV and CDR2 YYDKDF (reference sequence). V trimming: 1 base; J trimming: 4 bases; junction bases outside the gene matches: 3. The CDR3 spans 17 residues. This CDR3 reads CATSRVLAGGVTGELFF. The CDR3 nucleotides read TGTGCCACCAGCAGAGTACTAGCGGGAGGGGTCACCGGGGAGCTGTTTTTT.

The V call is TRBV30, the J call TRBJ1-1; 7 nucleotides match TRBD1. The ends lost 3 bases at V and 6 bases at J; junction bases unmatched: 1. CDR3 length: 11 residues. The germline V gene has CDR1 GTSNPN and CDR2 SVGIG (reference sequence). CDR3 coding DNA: TGTGCCTGGAGAACAGGGGCTGAAGCTTTCTTT. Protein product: CAWRTGAEAFF.

The CDR3 spells CASIGQGRIDQETQYF. The CDR3 DNA reads TGTGCCAGCATCGGACAGGGACGTATTGACCAAGAGACCCAGTACTTC. The J gene is TRBJ2-5, the V gene TRBV28; TRBD1 aligns across 8 bases. J lost 0 bases, V lost 7 bases, and 10 bases had no gene match. The length of the CDR3 is 16 residues. Germline V gene data show CDR1 as MDHEN and CDR2 as SYDVKM.

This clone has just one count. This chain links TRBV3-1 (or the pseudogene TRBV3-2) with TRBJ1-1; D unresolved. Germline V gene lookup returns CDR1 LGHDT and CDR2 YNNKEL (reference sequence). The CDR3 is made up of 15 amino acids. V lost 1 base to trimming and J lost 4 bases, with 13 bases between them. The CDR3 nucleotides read TGTGCCAGCAGCCAAGTCCCCCTATTGGTCACTGAAGCTTTCTTT. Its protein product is CASSQVPLLVTEAFF.

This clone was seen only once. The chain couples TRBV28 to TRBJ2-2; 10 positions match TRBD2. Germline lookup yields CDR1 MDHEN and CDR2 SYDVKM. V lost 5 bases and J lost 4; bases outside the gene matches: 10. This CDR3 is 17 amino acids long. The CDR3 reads CASSPSSSGGITGELFF. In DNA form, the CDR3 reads TGTGCCAGCAGTCCCTCCTCTAGCGGGGGTATCACCGGGGAGCTGTTTTTT.

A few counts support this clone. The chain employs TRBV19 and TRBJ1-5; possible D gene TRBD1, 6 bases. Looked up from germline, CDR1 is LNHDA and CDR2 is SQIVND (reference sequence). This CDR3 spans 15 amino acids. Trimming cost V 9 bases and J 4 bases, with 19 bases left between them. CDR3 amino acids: CASNRQAQTNQPQHF. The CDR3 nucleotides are TGTGCCAGCAACCGACAGGCCCAGACAAATCAGCCCCAGCATTTT.